This TCR beta chain derives from a study of shared clonotypes between healthy human individuals. Overall study results and limits: Sorted-subset sequencing was shown by rarefaction to be incomplete despite large depth.

Turning to this clone: Its cognate antigen is unknown.

The repertoire was sequenced with immunoSEQ multiplex PCR; TCRdb's copy has only in-frame clones and lacks some. The sample yields about 1.5 million clones, under 99% seen once. The source is a man aged 30-40 years in good health. The sequenced sample consisted of naive CD4+ T cells sorted from blood. Indicated subset: CD45RA+ positively selected.

The CDR3 loop reads CAISDWTGDLTEAFF. The CDR3, as DNA: TGTGCCATCAGTGATTGGACAGGGGACCTGACTGAAGCTTTCTTT. The rearrangement joins TRBV10-3 to TRBJ1-1; 9 bases fit TRBD1. The ends lost 3 bases at V and 5 bases at J; junction bases unmatched: 7. This CDR3 spans 15 amino acids. The germline V gene has CDR1 ENHRY and CDR2 SYGVKD.